This T cell receptor beta chain was recorded in a study of molecular identifiers for immune sequencing clone quantification. Concerning this clonotype: Being one base from a much bigger clone, this may be a read error.

The length of the CDR3 is 11 residues. CDR1 SNHLY and CDR2 FYNNEI come from the germline V gene. TCRdb fed the PCR reads into MiXCR, producing one record per CDR3 protein. The repertoire has 45,000 to 55,000 distinct CDR3 sequences, 35% to 40% of them found once; the top ten carry around 4%. The source of this sequence is a human donor in good health. Some libraries in this study had Jurkat cell RNA spiked in. Sequenced material: naive CD8+ T cells from blood, with Jurkat cell RNA spiked in. Documented subset: FACS-sorted CD8+CD4-CCR7+CD45RA+ naive T cells. The chain recombines TRBV2 with TRBJ2-7, with 7 bases aligning to TRBD2. CDR3 in amino acids: CAMAGDYEQCF. CDR3 sequence (DNA): TGTGCCATGGCGGGGGACTACGAGCAGTGCTTC.